This T cell receptor beta chain was documented in a study of blood T cell repertoires in COVID-19. Study-level background: Samples taken during acute and convalescent COVID-19 were collected in the United States, Italy and Spain. In each case, the material was cDNA or gDNA derived from T cells, B-cell-depleted T cells, or PBMCs.

The germline V and J ends were trimmed by 2 bases and 3 bases, with 10 bases remaining between them. Looked up from germline, CDR1 is SEHNR and CDR2 is FQNEAQ (reference sequence). The CDR3 has 14 residues. Authors' processing steps: From reference gene primer amplification, estimates of nucleated cell counts were derived. The protocol was immunoSEQ multiplex PCR, while the TCRdb copy is restricted to in-frame clones and leaves out a portion. The V and J calls and clone size were taken over from that table, and D and trimming were inferred from the DNA. The data contain some 250,000 clones, 88% of them singletons.

Sequencing input: peripheral blood. This receptor was obtained from a woman in her twenties or thirties with acute or convalescent COVID-19. The V gene is TRBV7-9, the J gene TRBJ2-5; D possibly corresponds to TRBD1 (6 bases). The CDR3 bases are TGTGCCAGCAGCTTAACAGGGATGAAAGAGACCCAGTACTTC. The encoded protein is CASSLTGMKETQYF.